Listed here are 31 T cell receptor beta chains from one sample, sequenced in a study of cytomegalovirus exposure and HLA in healthy donors. This PCR relied on a set of 60 Vbeta primers and 13 Jbeta primers. The table came from immunoSEQ multiplex PCR; TCRdb's copy has only in-frame clones and leaves some out. The data hold 150,000 to 200,000 clones, with about four fifths observed a single time. The source material was PBMCs. The receptors shown here come from a man aged 50 or older in good health and CMV-seronegative.

This rearrangement joins TRBV4-1 to TRBJ2-1, with 13 bases lining up with TRBD2. Germline loops: CDR1 MGHRA, CDR2 YSYEKL. The CDR3 is 19 residues long. Trimming cost V 0 bases and J 4 bases; bases outside gene matches: 9. DNA of the CDR3: TGCGCCAGCAGCCAAGATTTTACTAGCGGGGGGGCCTCTTACAATGAGCAGTTCTTC. This codes for CASSQDFTSGGASYNEQFF.

The table lists this clone with a few counts. The CDR3 sequence: CASSRRDRNTEAFF. CDR3 bases: TGTGCCAGCAGCCGCCGGGACAGGAACACTGAAGCTTTCTTT. The V and J genes are TRBV14 and TRBJ1-1, with 7 bases aligning to TRBD1. Germline CDR1 is SGHDN and CDR2 is FVKESK. The CDR3 runs 14 residues. After removal of 4 bases from V and 1 base from J, the junction contained 3 bases not matched to a gene.

This chain links TRBV27 with TRBJ2-1, with a weak D call TRBD2 (6 bases). Germline CDR1 reads MNHEY; CDR2 reads SMNVEV (reference sequence). There are 14 residues in the CDR3. Trimming removed 5 bases at V and 3 bases at J, with 11 bases between. The CDR3 loop is CASSHAGLYNEQFF. The CDR3 DNA sequence: TGTGCCAGCAGTCATGCGGGGCTCTACAATGAGCAGTTCTTC.

The chain carries TRBV19 and TRBJ2-3; D perhaps matches TRBD2 (5 bases). With 0 bases removed from V and 6 bases from J, the gap between germline ends came to 10 bases. The CDR3 contains 14 residues. Germline loops: CDR1 LNHDA, CDR2 SQIVND (reference sequence). The CDR3 DNA reads as TGTGCCAGTAGTATAGAAGGCGGGCGGGATACGCAGTATTTT. Residues: CASSIEGGRDTQYF. The full variable domain, completed using reference TRBV19 and TRBJ2-3, is DGGITQSPKYLFRKEGQNVTLSCEQNLNHDAMYWYRQDPGQGLRLIYYSQIVNDFQKGDIAEGYSVSREKKESFPLTVTSAQKNPTAFYLCASSIEGGRDTQYFGPGTRLTVL.

As for this clone: A junction end diverges from the germline sequence, so it may reflect a read error. The chain has TRBV7-9 and TRBJ2-7; TRBD1 might be the D (5 bases). Germline V gives CDR1 SEHNR, CDR2 FQNEAQ (reference sequence). This CDR3 region has 15 residues. The CDR3 protein is CSSSPIDRIIYEQYF. The CDR3 DNA follows: TGTTCCAGCAGCCCCATAGACAGAATTATATACGAGCAGTACTTC.

The chain couples TRBV29-1 to TRBJ1-2, with 7 bases fitting TRBD1. CDR3 length: 14 amino acids. The germline V gene has CDR1 SQVTM and CDR2 ANQGSEA. The V and J ends lost 7 bases and 7 bases, in that order; junction bases with no gene match: 15. CDR3 sequence reads: CSGRRRGLGSGYTF. In nucleotides, the CDR3 is TGCAGCGGACGCAGGAGGGGGCTGGGGAGTGGCTACACCTTC.

V gene TRBV5-1 combines with J gene TRBJ2-3, with D possibly matching TRBD2 (5 bases). The V end lost 2 bases, the J end lost 0 bases, and 7 bases lay between the germline ends. CDR1 is SGHRS and CDR2 is YFSETQ in the germline V gene. The CDR3 spans 14 residues. The CDR3 region is CASSFGGSTDTQYF. Here the CDR3 DNA reads TGCGCCAGCAGCTTTGGAGGCAGCACAGATACGCAGTATTTT.

The DNA for the CDR3 is TGTGCCACCGTGGAGGAGACGTACCAAGAGACCCAGTACTTC. Its protein is CATVEETYQETQYF. The chain joins TRBV10-3 to TRBJ2-5, with D maybe TRBD2 (5 bases). Trimming left V 10 bases short and J 0 bases short, with 15 bases between. The germline V gene encodes CDR1 ENHRY and CDR2 SYGVKD. The CDR3 loop spans 14 amino acids.

This clone was recorded once. The chain recombines TRBV19 with TRBJ1-5; 7 bases match TRBD1. Trimming at V came to 8 bases and at J to 5 bases, leaving 6 bases not matched to a gene. This CDR3 spans 13 amino acids. Germline lookup yields CDR1 LNHDA and CDR2 SQIVND (reference sequence). The CDR3 coding sequence is TGTGCCAGTGTAGACAGGGCGGATCAGCCCCAGCATTTT. Translation gives CASVDRADQPQHF.

The rearrangement joins TRBV4-2 to TRBJ2-2, with TRBD2 identical over 10 bases. Trimming at V came to 3 bases and at J to 5 bases, leaving 6 bases not matched to a gene. The germline V gene has CDR1 LGHNA and CDR2 YNFKEQ. CDR3 length equals 16 residues. The CDR3 bases are TGTGCCAGCAGCCAGCAAAGCGGGGGGGTGACCGGGGAGCTGTTTTTT. The encoded protein is CASSQQSGGVTGELFF.

Only one count was recorded for this clone. Other DNA variants within this sample encode the same CDR3. This chain uses TRBV7-9 with TRBJ1-1; a weak D match, TRBD1 (5 bases). V lost 5 bases and J 7 bases, leaving 17 bases between the germline ends. This CDR3 spans 14 amino acids. Germline V gives CDR1 SEHNR, CDR2 FQNEAQ (reference sequence). The CDR3 region is CASSLQGYGYEAFF. The CDR3 DNA follows: TGTGCCAGCAGCCTGCAGGGATATGGGTATGAAGCTTTCTTT.

V usage is TRBV7-9 and J usage is TRBJ1-2; TRBD1 matches at 7 bases. V gave up 5 bases and J gave up 5 bases; unmatched junction bases: 8. CDR1 SEHNR and CDR2 FQNEAQ come from the germline V gene (reference sequence). This CDR3 has 14 residues. The CDR3 reads CASSITGTDYGYTF. The DNA of the CDR3 is TGTGCCAGCAGCATTACCGGGACAGATTATGGCTACACCTTC.

The chain joins TRBV18 to TRBJ2-2; 11 bases match TRBD2. This CDR3 spans 17 amino acids. Germline V gives CDR1 KGHSH, CDR2 LQKENI. V shed 0 bases and J 1 base; nucleotides not matched to a gene: 1. This CDR3 reads CASSPPGLAVNTGELFF. The CDR3 coding sequence is TGTGCCAGCTCACCACCGGGACTAGCGGTGAACACCGGGGAGCTGTTTTTT.

The chain joins TRBV6-5 to TRBJ1-6; 9 bases match TRBD1. CDR1 is MNHEY, CDR2 SVGAGI, per germline. V lost 1 base, J lost 7 bases, and 2 bases stayed unmatched. The CDR3 contains 15 residues. CDR3 sequence: CASSYLDRGNSPLHF. The CDR3 DNA reads TGTGCCAGCAGTTACTTGGACAGGGGAAATTCACCCCTCCACTTT.

The chain has TRBV5-1 and TRBJ2-7; possibly TRBD1 for D (7 bases). Trimming took 8 bases from V and 6 from J, leaving 12 bases between them. This CDR3 contains 11 residues. Germline V gene data show CDR1 as SGHRS and CDR2 as YFSETQ. Here the CDR3 reads CASSRGAEQYF. In DNA form, the CDR3 reads TGCGCCAGTTCCAGGGGGGCCGAGCAGTACTTC. The full variable domain, completed using reference TRBV5-1 and TRBJ2-7, is KAGVTQTPRYLIKTRGQQVTLSCSPISGHRSVSWYQQTPGQGLQFLFEYFSETQRNKGNFPGRFSGRQFSNSRSEMNVSTLELGDSALYLCASSRGAEQYFGPGTRLTVT.

The chain couples TRBV2 to TRBJ1-4; D gene uncertain. CDR3 length: 13 residues. Trimming took 4 bases from V and 4 from J, leaving 7 bases between them. Per germline, CDR1 SNHLY and CDR2 FYNNEI. CDR3 DNA sequence: TGTGCCAGCAGTGCAGAAAATAATGAAAAACTGTTTTTT. It yields the protein CASSAENNEKLFF.

The chain carries TRBV19 and TRBJ2-1, with 10 bases matching TRBD2. The CDR3 contains 14 residues. CDR1 is LNHDA and CDR2 is SQIVND in the germline V gene (reference sequence). With 4 bases clipped from V and 4 bases from J, the junction kept 1 base outside the gene matches. The CDR3 region is CASSRTSGYNEQFF. The CDR3 bases are TGTGCCAGTAGTAGGACTAGCGGTTACAATGAGCAGTTCTTC.

The rearrangement uses TRBV19 and TRBJ2-1, with D tentatively TRBD2 (5 bases). Trimming left V 3 bases short and J 7 bases short, with 7 bases between. CDR1 and CDR2 (germline): LNHDA, SQIVND (reference sequence). The CDR3 totals 12 residues. CDR3 in DNA: TGTGCCAGTAGTATCGGGGTAAATGAGCAGTTCTTC. Translated: CASSIGVNEQFF. The full variable domain, in which reference TRBV19 and TRBJ2-1 provide the parts outside the CDR3, is DGGITQSPKYLFRKEGQNVTLSCEQNLNHDAMYWYRQDPGQGLRLIYYSQIVNDFQKGDIAEGYSVSREKKESFPLTVTSAQKNPTAFYLCASSIGVNEQFFGPGTRLTVL.

The chain uses TRBV15 and TRBJ2-1, with 11 nucleotides matching TRBD1. The V gene end was trimmed by 1 base and the J gene end by 9 bases; junction bases not matched to a gene: 5. This CDR3 comprises 15 residues. In germline, CDR1 is LNHNV, CDR2 YYDKDF (reference sequence). The CDR3 nucleotides read TGTGCCACCAGCAGAGCCGGGACAGGGGGTGTTGAGCAGTTCTTC. Protein: CATSRAGTGGVEQFF.

The J gene is TRBJ2-5, the V gene TRBV7-8, with D perhaps TRBD1 (6 bases). Gene TRBJ2-7 matches the end of the DNA better, so the J call may be wrong. The CDR3 extends over 14 amino acids. CDR1 is SGHVS and CDR2 is FQNEAQ in the germline V gene. The CDR3 reads CASSLSNRAYEQYF. For the CDR3, the DNA is TGTGCCAGCAGCTTATCTAACAGGGCCTACGAGCAGTACTTC.

V and J are TRBV28 and TRBJ2-3; tentatively, D is TRBD1 (6 bases). The V end lost 10 bases, the J end lost 1 base, and 12 bases lay between the germline ends. CDR1 MDHEN and CDR2 SYDVKM come from the germline V gene. There are 13 residues in the CDR3. The CDR3: CATRWTGTDTQYF. CDR3 DNA sequence: TGTGCCACCCGGTGGACAGGCACAGATACGCAGTATTTT. The full variable domain, completed using reference TRBV28 and TRBJ2-3, is DVKVTQSSRYLVKRTGEKVFLECVQDMDHENMFWYRQDPGLGLRLIYFSYDVKMKEKGDIPEGYSVSREKKERFSLILESASTNQTSMYLCATRWTGTDTQYFGPGTRLTVL.

The chain carries TRBV29-1 and TRBJ2-1; D call uncertain. Germline V gene lookup returns CDR1 SQVTM and CDR2 ANQGSEA. Trimming stripped 4 bases from V and 0 bases from J, with 10 bases between. The CDR3 is 14 amino acids. The CDR3 DNA reads TGCAGCGTTGTTAGTCGGAGCTCCTACAATGAGCAGTTCTTC. Amino acids: CSVVSRSSYNEQFF.

The genes are TRBV7-2 and TRBJ2-5, with TRBD2 as a possible D gene (6 bases). The CDR3 runs 14 residues. Trimming removed 5 bases from V and 3 bases from J, with 13 bases in between. From germline, CDR1 is SGHTA and CDR2 FQGNSA. Written as DNA, the CDR3 is TGTGCCAGCAGCACCCGACTAGTTAAAGAGACCCAGTACTTC. This sequence encodes CASSTRLVKETQYF.

The rearrangement links TRBV6-1 to TRBJ2-1, with TRBD2 identical over 8 bases. V trimming: 4 bases; J trimming: 0 bases; junction bases outside the gene matches: 8. Germline loops: CDR1 MNHNS, CDR2 SASEGT. The CDR3 is made up of 17 amino acids. The CDR3 region is CASSGLAGVSSYNEQFF. The CDR3 region has the DNA TGTGCCAGCAGTGGCCTAGCGGGCGTCAGCTCCTACAATGAGCAGTTCTTC.

CDR3 coding DNA: TGCGCCAGCAGCCAAGTCGGGGTCTCCCCCAGGGCTTTCTTT. This sequence encodes CASSQVGVSPRAFF. The rearrangement links TRBV4-1 to TRBJ1-1, with D uncertain. The CDR3 length is 14 residues. Trimming removed 1 base from V and 11 bases from J, with 17 bases in between. Germline V gives CDR1 MGHRA, CDR2 YSYEKL.

The rearrangement uses TRBV5-3 and TRBJ2-7; TRBD2 agrees at 9 bases. TRBV5-3 is an ORF for which the function is uncertain. The junction had 6 bases not matched to a gene; V was cut back by 0 bases and J by 2 bases. CDR3 size: 16 residues. CDR3 sequence: CARSLAQREAAYEQYF. CDR3 nucleotides: TGTGCCAGAAGCTTGGCTCAGCGGGAGGCTGCCTACGAGCAGTACTTC.

There are a few counts of this clone. The rearrangement uses TRBV4-3 and TRBJ2-4; 10 positions agree with TRBD2. The germline V gene has CDR1 LGHNA and CDR2 YSLEER. The V gene end was trimmed by 2 bases and the J gene end by 9 bases; junction bases not matched to a gene: 13. This CDR3 has 17 residues. CDR3 coding DNA: TGCGCCAGCAGCCAACGTCCCCGAGCTAGCGGGGGAAGCATTCAGTACTTC. Its translation: CASSQRPRASGGSIQYF.

The chain employs TRBV7-9 and TRBJ2-7; 11 bases map to TRBD1. The CDR3 has 15 amino acids. The junction had 7 bases not matched to a gene; V was cut back by 5 bases and J by 4 bases. Germline CDR1 reads SEHNR; CDR2 reads FQNEAQ (reference sequence). Here the CDR3 reads CASSLTGQGVYEQYF. The CDR3 bases are TGTGCCAGCAGCCTAACGGGACAGGGGGTGTACGAGCAGTACTTC.

The table lists this clone with a count of one. The chain has TRBV7-9 and TRBJ1-1; 8 bases match TRBD1. Trimming took 5 bases from V and 3 from J; bases not matched to a gene: 8. The CDR3 has 15 amino acids. Germline CDR1 SEHNR, CDR2 FQNEAQ (reference sequence). The CDR3 DNA is TGTGCCAGCAGCCTGGGTAAGACAGGGGACACTGAAGCTTTCTTT. This translates into CASSLGKTGDTEAFF.

The J gene is TRBJ1-3, the V gene TRBV6-4; D is unclear. The CDR3 covers 15 residues. Germline values: CDR1 MRHNA, CDR2 SNTAGT. Trimming shortened V by 4 bases and J by 4 bases, and 14 bases separated the two germline ends. The CDR3 nucleotides are TGTGCCAGCAGTGCGAGGGTTCCTGGGGGAAACACCATATATTTT. Residues: CASSARVPGGNTIYF.

This rearrangement joins TRBV18 to TRBJ1-1; no reliable D call. Per the germline V gene, CDR1 is KGHSH and CDR2 is LQKENI. The CDR3 spans 14 residues. Deletions cut 5 bases from V and 4 bases from J, with 14 bases between. The CDR3 region has the DNA TGTGCCAGCTCAGCCAGACAAGGTGGCACTGAAGCTTTCTTT. It is translated as CASSARQGGTEAFF.